Listed here are 22 T cell receptor beta chains from one sample, sequenced in a study of OX40 agonist ivuxolimab in advanced cancers. Profiling relied on immunoSEQ multiplex PCR, and the TCRdb table lists in-frame clones only, not all of them. The sample contains some 58,000 clones, around 93% of which appear only once. Source: CD4+ or CD8+ T cells sorted from blood, taken in a trial of the OX40 agonist ivuxolimab. All receptors derive from an adult with an advanced solid tumor such as melanoma, head and neck, liver or kidney cancer.

J is TRBJ1-4 and V is TRBV28; 8 nucleotides line up with TRBD1. The CDR3 loop spans 13 amino acids. V gave up 6 bases and J gave up 7 bases; unmatched junction bases: 4. The germline V gene has CDR1 MDHEN and CDR2 SYDVKM. CDR3 region: CASRRQGSEKLFF. In DNA form, the CDR3 reads TGTGCCAGCAGAAGACAGGGGAGTGAAAAACTGTTTTTT.

This clone came up a few times. The chain is built from TRBV4-1 and TRBJ1-2; TRBD1 aligns across 7 bases. The CDR3 length is 14 residues. Trimming at V came to 3 bases and at J to 5 bases, leaving 6 bases not matched to a gene. CDR1 and CDR2 (germline): MGHRA, YSYEKL. The CDR3 nucleotides read TGCGCCAGCAGCCAGGGACAGCCTCTTTATGGCTACACCTTC. The encoded protein is CASSQGQPLYGYTF.

This clone was observed a few times. The chain has TRBV19 and TRBJ1-6; D not certain. The V end was cut by 8 bases, the J end by 8 bases, with 10 bases between. In germline, CDR1 is LNHDA, CDR2 SQIVND (reference sequence). CDR3 length: 12 amino acids. The CDR3 coding sequence is TGTGCCAGTCATACTGGGGATTCACCCCTCCACTTT. Its translation: CASHTGDSPLHF.

This chain joins TRBV19 and TRBJ2-1; TRBD1 is a possible D gene (5 bases). The CDR3 has 15 residues. Germline-derived CDR1 and CDR2 are LNHDA and SQIVND (reference sequence). Trimming shortened V by 5 bases and J by 0 bases, and 11 bases separated the two germline ends. As DNA, the CDR3 is TGTGCCAGTAGTCTCGACAGAAGCTCCTACAATGAGCAGTTCTTC. It encodes CASSLDRSSYNEQFF.

The CDR3 here is CASNPGQFYGYTF. CDR3 coding DNA: TGTGCCAGCAACCCGGGACAGTTCTATGGCTACACCTTC. V and J are TRBV5-6 and TRBJ1-2; TRBD1 matches at 7 bases. Losses at the gene ends were 6 bases for V and 4 bases for J; bases not matched to a gene: 6. The CDR3 length is 13 residues. Germline CDR1 is SGHDT and CDR2 is YYEEEE.

The chain combines TRBV4-3 with TRBJ2-7; tentatively, D is TRBD2 (5 bases). V lost 1 base and J lost 0, with 10 bases in between. The CDR3 loop spans 15 amino acids. The germline V gene has CDR1 LGHNA and CDR2 YSLEER. CDR3 residues: CASSQGNGVSYEQYF. CDR3 nucleotide sequence: TGCGCCAGCAGCCAAGGGAACGGGGTCTCCTACGAGCAGTACTTC.

This clone turned up a few times. The CDR3 loop is CAWRRTGGQNTEAFF. The DNA for the CDR3 is TGTGCCTGGAGGCGGACAGGGGGACAGAACACTGAAGCTTTCTTT. The chain is built from TRBV30 and TRBJ1-1; 10 positions agree with TRBD1. J was trimmed by 1 base and V by 3 bases; bases with no gene match: 5. This CDR3 is built from 15 residues. Germline CDR1 reads GTSNPN; CDR2 reads SVGIG (reference sequence).

The chain employs TRBV18 and TRBJ2-1; 8 bases are shared with TRBD2. This CDR3 comprises 16 residues. J was trimmed by 3 bases and V by 0 bases; bases with no gene match: 4. Germline V lookup: CDR1 KGHSH, CDR2 LQKENI. The CDR3 region has the DNA TGTGCCAGCTCACCACCCTTAGCGGGATTCTACAATGAGCAGTTCTTC. This encodes CASSPPLAGFYNEQFF.

The CDR3 protein is CASSRGLAGLADTQYF. The CDR3 region has the DNA TGTGCCAGCAGCCGGGGACTAGCGGGGTTGGCAGATACGCAGTATTTT. The V and J genes are TRBV11-3 and TRBJ2-3; TRBD2 matches 13 bases. The CDR3 sequence is 16 residues long. In germline, CDR1 is SGHNT, CDR2 YENEEA. The V and J ends lost 5 bases and 4 bases, in that order; junction bases with no gene match: 6.

V and J are TRBV9 and TRBJ1-1, with a tentative D call TRBD1 (5 bases). Trimming removed 3 bases from V and 2 bases from J, with 20 bases in between. In germline, CDR1 is SGDLS, CDR2 YYNGEE. This CDR3 is 17 amino acids long. The CDR3 DNA is TGTGCCAGCAGCGAAGAACCCGACGGGAGGACAAACACTGAAGCTTTCTTT. Protein: CASSEEPDGRTNTEAFF.

The chain links TRBV19 to TRBJ2-7, with D tentatively TRBD2 (5 bases). The length of the CDR3 is 14 residues. Germline V lookup: CDR1 LNHDA, CDR2 SQIVND (reference sequence). V was shortened by 1 base and J by 5 bases, with 12 bases between the two germline ends. DNA for the CDR3: TGTGCCAGTAGTATAGGGCGGGCCCCTCACGAGCAGTACTTC. This gives the protein CASSIGRAPHEQYF.

V is TRBV28 and J is TRBJ2-2, with D possibly TRBD2 on 5 matching bases. Looked up from germline, CDR1 is MDHEN and CDR2 is SYDVKM. This CDR3 is built from 17 residues. The V and J ends lost 6 bases and 3 bases respectively, with 20 bases between them. CDR3 nucleotide sequence: TGTGCCAGCAGACCCCACACTGCTAGAGGGTACACCGGGGAGCTGTTTTTT. Protein: CASRPHTARGYTGELFF.

This rearrangement joins TRBV5-4 to TRBJ1-3; possibly TRBD1 for D (6 bases). The CDR3 is made up of 14 amino acids. Germline V gives CDR1 SGHNT, CDR2 YYREEE (reference sequence). V was pared by 2 bases and J by 4 bases, with 10 bases between. CDR3 nucleotide sequence: TGTGCCAGCAGCTTCGACAGGCAGGGAAACACCATATATTTT. It yields the protein CASSFDRQGNTIYF.

V usage is TRBV18 and J usage is TRBJ2-1; D not certain. Germline-derived CDR1 and CDR2 are KGHSH and LQKENI. The CDR3 extends over 13 amino acids. The V end lost 4 bases, the J end lost 10 bases, and 14 bases lay between the germline ends. The CDR3 spells CASSLQNGDEQFF. As DNA, the CDR3 is TGTGCCAGCTCACTACAGAACGGTGACGAGCAGTTCTTC. Together with reference TRBV18 and TRBJ2-1, the CDR3 gives the full variable domain: NAGVMQNPRHLVRRRGQEARLRCSPMKGHSHVYWYRQLPEEGLKFMVYLQKENIIDESGMPKERFSAEFPKEGPSILRIQQVVRGDSAAYFCASSLQNGDEQFFGPGTRLTVL.

This chain uses TRBV28 with TRBJ1-5; tentative D call: TRBD1 (5 bases). This CDR3 contains 13 residues. Germline V gene lookup returns CDR1 MDHEN and CDR2 SYDVKM. V was shortened by 7 bases and J by 6 bases, with 13 bases between the two germline ends. The CDR3 sequence: CASITGLGQPQHF. DNA for the CDR3: TGTGCCAGCATAACAGGCCTAGGTCAGCCCCAGCATTTT.

V gene TRBV28 combines with J gene TRBJ1-2, with TRBD1 as a possible D gene (6 bases). Germline CDR1 and CDR2: MDHEN and SYDVKM. CDR3 length: 15 amino acids. Trimming took 6 bases from V and 4 from J, leaving 18 bases between them. This chain's CDR3 is CASSPPGHDRYGYTF. In DNA form, the CDR3 reads TGTGCCAGCAGCCCCCCGGGACATGACCGCTATGGCTACACCTTC.

The gene calls are TRBV12-5 and TRBJ2-1, with TRBD2 matching 11 bases. The germline gives CDR1 LGHNT, CDR2 FRNRAP. CDR3 size: 14 residues. The ends lost 6 bases at V and 8 bases at J; junction bases unmatched: 6. The CDR3 DNA is TGTGCTAGTGGGGCGGGACTAGCGGACGATGAGCAGTTCTTC. Amino acids: CASGAGLADDEQFF.

The gene calls are TRBV18 and TRBJ1-1, with 7 bases lining up with TRBD1. The CDR3 spans 12 residues. Germline CDR1 KGHSH, CDR2 LQKENI. V was pared by 4 bases and J by 5 bases, with 1 base of the junction left unmatched. The CDR3 bases are TGTGCCAGCTCACGACAGGGAACTGAAGCTTTCTTT. Its translation: CASSRQGTEAFF.

The sample holds one count of this clone. CDR3: CASSQQTDRLNNSPLHF. The CDR3 region has the DNA TGCGCCAGCAGCCAACAAACGGACAGGCTAAATAATTCACCCCTCCACTTT. The chain is built from TRBV4-1 and TRBJ1-6; 7 bases line up with TRBD1. The V gene's germline CDR1 is MGHRA and CDR2 YSYEKL. The CDR3 runs 17 residues. V lost 2 bases, J lost 5 bases, and 9 bases stayed unmatched.

The chain uses TRBV19 and TRBJ2-7, with a tentative D call TRBD1 (6 bases). Germline V lookup: CDR1 LNHDA, CDR2 SQIVND (reference sequence). With 9 bases removed from V and 4 bases from J, the gap between germline ends came to 25 bases. The CDR3 contains 16 residues. The CDR3 here is CASSRSGTFDGYEQYF. As DNA, the CDR3 is TGTGCCAGCAGCAGGTCCGGGACATTCGATGGATACGAGCAGTACTTC. The full variable domain, rest sourced from reference TRBV19 and TRBJ2-7, is DGGITQSPKYLFRKEGQNVTLSCEQNLNHDAMYWYRQDPGQGLRLIYYSQIVNDFQKGDIAEGYSVSREKKESFPLTVTSAQKNPTAFYLCASSRSGTFDGYEQYFGPGTRLTVT.

The chain is built from TRBV5-6 and TRBJ1-2; D remains unclear. This CDR3 is 15 amino acids long. Germline V lookup: CDR1 SGHDT, CDR2 YYEEEE. Trimming pared 2 bases from V and 4 bases from J, leaving 15 bases between. The CDR3 loop reads CASSFTPAALYGYTF. The CDR3 bases are TGTGCCAGCAGCTTCACTCCGGCAGCCCTCTATGGCTACACCTTC. Full variable domain (remainder filled in from reference TRBV5-6 and TRBJ1-2): DAGVTQSPTHLIKTRGQQVTLRCSPKSGHDTVSWYQQALGQGPQFIFQYYEEEERQRGNFPDRFSGHQFPNYSSELNVNALLLGDSALYLCASSFTPAALYGYTFGSGTRLTVV.

The V call is TRBV30, the J call TRBJ1-4; tentative D call: TRBD1 (5 bases). V shed 2 bases and J shed 4 bases, with 11 bases lying between them. The length of the CDR3 is 14 residues. Per the germline V gene, CDR1 is GTSNPN and CDR2 is SVGIG (reference sequence). This chain's CDR3 is CAWSPGLSNEKLFF. The CDR3 DNA reads TGTGCCTGGAGTCCAGGGCTAAGTAATGAAAAACTGTTTTTT.